The present T cell receptor beta chain was sequenced within a study of T cells after yellow fever vaccination. Study in general: Some fractions had low cell numbers, and these were prepared with SMART-Seq v4 Ultra Low Input.

Conversion of TCR transcripts into cDNA relied on 5'RACE template switching, which added a universal primer site and UMIs. MiXCR, run by TCRdb on the 5' RACE reads, gives a single entry per CDR3 protein. The repertoire holds about 230,000 distinct CDR3 sequences, approximately 6.7% seen once, with more than 1% in the top ten. Study conclusions and caveats: Although most clonotypes did not, a small share appeared in both CD4 and CD8 compartments. Most clones from primary vaccination resurfaced after the booster (approximately 95% CD4, 88% CD8).

About this clonotype itself: Its matching antigen is unknown.

This material consisted of CD4+ T cells sorted from PBMCs, taken on the day of the yellow fever booster vaccination. The sequence was collected from a man under 40 who received the YFV17D yellow fever vaccine.

In DNA, the CDR3 is TGTGCCAGCAGCTCACTTGGGTTAAGAGAGACCCAGTACTTC. This sequence encodes CASSSLGLRETQYF. The V call is TRBV7-2, the J call TRBJ2-5; D unclear. This CDR3 is built from 14 residues. The V end lost 4 bases, the J end lost 4 bases, and 13 bases lay between the germline ends. The V gene's germline CDR1 is SGHTA and CDR2 FQGNSA.